The 26 T cell receptor beta chains listed next were all sequenced from one sample in a study of shared clonotypes between healthy human individuals. Measured with immunoSEQ multiplex PCR; TCRdb has only the in-frame clones, and not every one. The sample lists 550,000 to 600,000 clones, around 76% occurring once. The sample consisted of PBMCs. These receptors came from a woman in her 40s in good health. Some clones in this sample may be carry-over from other donors' samples.

V gene TRBV7-2 combines with J gene TRBJ2-1, with 9 bases fitting TRBD2. Trimming took 3 bases from V and 5 from J; bases not matched to a gene: 5. The CDR3 covers 15 residues. Germline CDR1 is SGHTA and CDR2 is FQGNSA. The CDR3 coding sequence is TGTGCCAGCAGCTTTCTAGCGGGAAACCACAATGAGCAGTTCTTC. As protein: CASSFLAGNHNEQFF.

This rearrangement joins TRBV5-1 to TRBJ2-1; 7 bases line up with TRBD2. The CDR3 runs to 15 residues. Unmatched junction bases numbered 8, after V lost 4 bases and J lost 4 bases. Germline V lookup: CDR1 SGHRS, CDR2 YFSETQ. This chain's CDR3 is CASSAASGGYNEQFF. The CDR3 coding sequence is TGCGCCAGCAGCGCGGCTAGCGGCGGTTACAATGAGCAGTTCTTC.

As to this clone: The same CDR3 is also encoded by other DNA sequences in this sample. The chain links TRBV7-3 to TRBJ1-1, with 8 positions matching TRBD1. V was clipped by 5 bases and J by 2 bases; unmatched bases: 4. CDR3 length equals 14 residues. Germline V gives CDR1 SGHTA, CDR2 FQGTGA. The CDR3 coding sequence is TGTGCCAGCAGCCTTCAGGGGGCTAACACTGAAGCTTTCTTT. It encodes CASSLQGANTEAFF.

The chain has TRBV2 and TRBJ2-5, with TRBD1 identical over 7 bases. CDR1 and CDR2 (germline): SNHLY, FYNNEI. Trimming removed 6 bases from V and 5 bases from J; junction bases left unmatched: 12. The CDR3 covers 15 residues. The CDR3 DNA follows: TGTGCCAGCAGCCTTACAGGGGCCACGGTGGAGACCCAGTACTTC. It is translated as CASSLTGATVETQYF.

J is TRBJ1-2 and V is TRBV5-1; 10 bases fit TRBD1. The V segment lost 3 bases and the J segment 7 bases; nucleotides outside the gene matches: 6. Germline V gene lookup returns CDR1 SGHRS and CDR2 YFSETQ. There are 14 residues in the CDR3. The CDR3 coding sequence is TGCGCCAGCAGCTCTGGGACAGGGGCGGGTGGCTACACCTTC. Its translation: CASSSGTGAGGYTF.

A note on this clone: A much more abundant neighbour one base away suggests this may be a read error. Other nucleotide sequences from this sample produce the same CDR3. This rearrangement joins TRBV18 to TRBJ2-5; D unclear. The ends were cut back, 6 bases at V and 1 base at J, with 3 bases in the middle. CDR1 is KGHSH, CDR2 LQKENI, per germline. The CDR3 spans 11 residues. CDR3 sequence reads: CASSGQETQYF. The CDR3 nucleotides are TGTGCCAGCTCGGGCCAAGAGACCCAGTACTTC.

Remarks on this clone: This CDR3 is also generated by other DNA sequences in the sample. The chain carries TRBV6-4 and TRBJ2-1; 8 nucleotides agree with TRBD2. V dropped 3 bases and J dropped 5; count of bases not matched to a gene: 6. Germline V CDR1 and CDR2: MRHNA, SNTAGT. This CDR3 region has 15 residues. CDR3 amino acids: CASSDGTSGNNEQFF. CDR3 sequence (DNA): TGTGCCAGCAGTGATGGTACTAGCGGCAACAATGAGCAGTTCTTC.

This clone has only a few counts. The rearrangement joins TRBV7-7 to TRBJ2-1; D not resolved. V gave up 6 bases and J gave up 2 bases, with 14 bases separating them. The germline V gene encodes CDR1 SSHAT and CDR2 FNYEAQ (reference sequence). The CDR3 runs 15 residues. In nucleotides, the CDR3 is TGTGCCAGCAGTATGCATATGAGCACCTACAATGAGCAGTTCTTC. It yields the protein CASSMHMSTYNEQFF.

V is TRBV5-1 and J is TRBJ2-2, with 14 bases fitting TRBD2. CDR3 length: 18 amino acids. V shed 4 bases, J shed 4 bases, and the junction held 9 bases outside the gene matches. Germline V CDR1 and CDR2: SGHRS, YFSETQ. The DNA of the CDR3 is TGCGCCAGCAGCGCGGGACTAGCGGGAGTAGGAGGCACCGGGGAGCTGTTTTTT. Translation: CASSAGLAGVGGTGELFF.

This chain links TRBV14 with TRBJ2-7; D unclear. V was clipped by 1 base and J by 7 bases, with 14 bases between them. The length of the CDR3 is 14 residues. Germline loops: CDR1 SGHDN, CDR2 FVKESK. The CDR3 sequence: CASSQAGLIGEQYF. The DNA for the CDR3 is TGTGCCAGCAGCCAAGCAGGCCTGATAGGGGAGCAGTACTTC.

V and J are TRBV29-1 and TRBJ2-3; D is possibly TRBD2 (6 bases). V shed 2 bases and J shed 1 base, with 13 bases lying between them. The germline CDR1 and CDR2 sequences are SQVTM and ANQGSEA. The CDR3 is 15 residues long. As DNA, the CDR3 is TGCAGCGTTGAATCCGGGGGATTCGGCACAGATACGCAGTATTTT. The encoded protein is CSVESGGFGTDTQYF.

There are a few counts of this clone. This chain joins TRBV5-4 and TRBJ2-5; 8 nucleotides agree with TRBD2. This CDR3 contains 14 residues. Trimming cost V 0 bases and J 2 bases; bases outside gene matches: 0. Germline V gives CDR1 SGHNT, CDR2 YYREEE (reference sequence). The chain's CDR3 is CASSLAGGQETQYF. CDR3 nucleotide sequence: TGTGCCAGCAGCTTGGCGGGGGGGCAAGAGACCCAGTACTTC. Full variable domain (remainder filled in from reference TRBV5-4 and TRBJ2-5): ETGVTQSPTHLIKTRGQQVTLRCSSQSGHNTVSWYQQALGQGPQFIFQYYREEENGRGNFPPRFSGLQFPNYSSELNVNALELDDSALYLCASSLAGGQETQYFGPGTRLLVL.

This clone was seen just once. V and J are TRBV14 and TRBJ2-7; 11 nucleotides match TRBD2. Germline CDR1 and CDR2: SGHDN and FVKESK. J was trimmed by 5 bases and V by 4 bases; bases with no gene match: 7. The CDR3 consists of 15 residues. CDR3 in amino acids: CASSRLLAGVDEQYF. CDR3 DNA: TGTGCCAGCAGCCGCCTACTAGCGGGAGTTGACGAGCAGTACTTC.

The V gene is TRBV5-1, the J gene TRBJ2-3; D possibly uses TRBD1 or TRBD2 (5 bases each). Trimming left V 1 base short and J 1 base short, with 10 bases between. This CDR3 spans 15 amino acids. Per the germline V gene, CDR1 is SGHRS and CDR2 is YFSETQ. CDR3 loop: CASSLRGVGTDTQYF. DNA of the CDR3: TGCGCCAGCAGCTTGAGAGGGGTGGGCACAGATACGCAGTATTTT. The entire variable domain, with the rest obtained from reference TRBV5-1 and TRBJ2-3, is as follows: KAGVTQTPRYLIKTRGQQVTLSCSPISGHRSVSWYQQTPGQGLQFLFEYFSETQRNKGNFPGRFSGRQFSNSRSEMNVSTLELGDSALYLCASSLRGVGTDTQYFGPGTRLTVL.

This clone has only one observation. The chain has TRBV9 and TRBJ2-7; unclear D gene. V gave up 6 bases and J gave up 3 bases, with 22 bases separating them. Germline CDR1 is SGDLS and CDR2 is YYNGEE. The CDR3 contains 16 residues. The CDR3 DNA reads as TGTGCCAGCAAATTCATGCTACGCAGAGAAGACTACGAGCAGTACTTC. The encoded protein is CASKFMLRREDYEQYF.

The V gene is TRBV29-1, the J gene TRBJ1-4, with 7 bases lining up with TRBD1. J gave up 7 bases and V 3 bases, and 8 bases lay outside the gene matches. The V gene's germline CDR1 is SQVTM and CDR2 ANQGSEA. The CDR3 has 14 amino acids. DNA of the CDR3: TGCAGCGTTGATACAGGGGCGGGAGGTGAAAAACTGTTTTTT. It translates to CSVDTGAGGEKLFF.

This chain joins TRBV9 and TRBJ2-7, with D hard to call. CDR3 length: 15 residues. Per germline, CDR1 SGDLS and CDR2 YYNGEE. The ends were cut back, 0 bases at V and 3 bases at J, with 13 bases in the middle. The CDR3: CASSVDQSPGYEQYF. CDR3 DNA sequence: TGTGCCAGCAGCGTAGATCAGTCTCCTGGCTACGAGCAGTACTTC.

Worth noting for this clone: This may be a read error: a much more frequent sequence differs by one nucleotide. This chain connects TRBV27 to TRBJ1-2; D not resolved. This CDR3 has 14 residues. Germline CDR1 and CDR2: MNHEY and SMNVEV (reference sequence). V dropped 4 bases and J dropped 7 bases, with 16 bases sitting between them. CDR3 residues: CASSSWETWGGYTF. The DNA for the CDR3 is TGTGCCAGCAGTTCATGGGAGACATGGGGTGGCTACACCTTC.

In regard to this clone: This sequence is one base from a far larger clone and is likely a read error. Other nucleotide sequences from this sample produce the same CDR3. The rearrangement joins TRBV30 to TRBJ1-1, with D perhaps TRBD1 (6 bases). Between the trimmed V and J ends, which lost 0 bases and 11 bases, there was a span of 10 bases. CDR3 length: 11 amino acids. Germline CDR1 reads GTSNPN; CDR2 reads SVGIG (reference sequence). The CDR3 DNA sequence: TGTGCCTGGAGTGTACACAGGGCTGCTTTCTTT. Translating it yields CAWSVHRAAFF.

In the case of this clone: Other nucleotide sequences from this sample produce the same CDR3. The V gene is TRBV5-1, the J gene TRBJ1-1; 9 nucleotides line up with TRBD1. Germline trimming cut 1 base from V and 5 bases from J; bases unmatched to any gene: 6. The germline V gene has CDR1 SGHRS and CDR2 YFSETQ. The CDR3 sequence is 15 residues long. CDR3 amino acids: CASSLLQGAGTEAFF. The CDR3 coding sequence is TGCGCCAGCAGCTTGCTACAGGGGGCTGGGACTGAAGCTTTCTTT.

The V call is TRBV18, the J call TRBJ2-7, with D unresolved. The length of the CDR3 is 11 residues. In germline, CDR1 is KGHSH, CDR2 LQKENI. V gave up 3 bases and J gave up 4 bases, with 4 bases separating them. The CDR3 coding sequence is TGTGCCAGCTCACCTCAATACGAGCAGTACTTC. Translation gives CASSPQYEQYF.

The chain employs TRBV5-1 and TRBJ2-2, with a weak D call TRBD1 (6 bases). From germline, CDR1 is SGHRS and CDR2 YFSETQ. The CDR3 has 17 residues. V lost 3 bases and J lost 0, with 15 bases in between. The DNA for the CDR3 is TGCGCCAGCAGCTCCAGTCGGGACAAACCGAACACCGGGGAGCTGTTTTTT. As protein: CASSSSRDKPNTGELFF.

Comment on this clone: A read error is possible here, since a much larger clone lies one base away. The genes are TRBV2 and TRBJ2-7; TRBD1 might be the D (5 bases). With 8 bases removed from V and 2 bases from J, the gap between germline ends came to 10 bases. Germline CDR1 SNHLY, CDR2 FYNNEI. CDR3 length equals 12 residues. The CDR3 nucleotides are TGTGCCAGCTCAGGGTCCCCCTACGAGCAGTACTTC. Amino acids: CASSGSPYEQYF. Based on the CDR3 plus reference TRBV2 and TRBJ2-7, the full variable domain is EPEVTQTPSHQVTQMGQEVILRCVPISNHLYFYWYRQILGQKVEFLVSFYNNEISEKSEIFDDQFSVERPDGSNFTLKIRSTKLEDSAMYFCASSGSPYEQYFGPGTRLTVT.

CDR3 bases: TGTGCCAGCAGTGGACAGATACGAGGAATTCAGCCCCAGCATTTT. Its translation is CASSGQIRGIQPQHF. The chain is built from TRBV2 and TRBJ1-5, with D perhaps matching TRBD1 (5 bases). Looked up from germline, CDR1 is SNHLY and CDR2 is FYNNEI. The CDR3 spans 15 residues. The V and J ends lost 4 bases and 6 bases respectively, with 16 bases between them.

The V and J genes are TRBV6-5 and TRBJ2-7, with 7 bases aligning to TRBD1. In germline, CDR1 is MNHEY, CDR2 SVGAGI. The CDR3 is 13 amino acids. V dropped 0 bases and J dropped 7; count of bases not matched to a gene: 3. CDR3 sequence reads: CASSYSPGGEQYF. In DNA form, the CDR3 reads TGTGCCAGCAGTTACTCGCCAGGGGGTGAGCAGTACTTC.

This clone was observed a few times. The chain recombines TRBV6-6 with TRBJ2-1; the D is unclear. The CDR3 runs 16 residues. V was clipped by 5 bases and J by 0 bases, with 14 bases between them. Germline CDR1 MNHNY, CDR2 SVGAGI (reference sequence). As DNA, the CDR3 is TGTGCCAGCAGTACCCGGACGGCAAGCTCCTACAATGAGCAGTTCTTC. Translated, it gives CASSTRTASSYNEQFF.